Given below is one T cell receptor beta chain in context. Its matching antigen is unknown. Between the trimmed V and J ends, which lost 0 bases and 6 bases, there was a span of 10 bases. This CDR3 has 15 amino acids. Germline assignment: CDR1 SGHNT and CDR2 YYREEE (reference sequence). The data were obtained in a study of radiation and T cells in renal cell carcinoma. For the study at large: Nephrectomy followed 15 Gy stereotactic body radiation by 4 weeks.

The study, taken as a whole, reports: In blood, top tumor clones expanded by 2 weeks, shrinking by 4.

The assay was immunoSEQ multiplex PCR, and TCRdb's table has in-frame clones only and misses some. This table has 45,000 or so clones, 83% appearing once. The time point was: baseline pretreatment blood. The treatment denotes: 15 Gy SBRT to primary tumor, nephrectomy 4 weeks later. The chain links TRBV5-4 to TRBJ1-6; a possible D gene is TRBD1 (5 bases). Specimen: blood, collected from a patient whose treatment included radiotherapy and nephrectomy. The TCR originated in a woman aged 70-85 years with renal cell carcinoma. The CDR3 nucleotides are TGTGCCAGCAGCTTGGATAGGGGACCTAATTCACCCCTCCACTTT. Protein: CASSLDRGPNSPLHF.